The source of this T cell receptor (beta chain) is a study of technical replicates of blood from a handful of donors. This table comes from immunoSEQ multiplex PCR, and its TCRdb copy is limited to in-frame clones, with some not included. This sample yields around 80,000 clones, of which roughly 94% are seen a single time; approximately 0.41% belongs to the top ten. The CDR3 covers 13 residues. Germline V gives CDR1 MNHNS, CDR2 SASEGT. Between the trimmed V and J ends, which lost 7 bases and 7 bases, there was a span of 16 bases. The sample consisted of T cells isolated from PBMCs. The chain recombines TRBV6-1 with TRBJ1-2, with D perhaps TRBD1 (6 bases). This receptor was obtained from a human donor in good health. CDR3 sequence (DNA): TGTGCCAGCAATTTACCGGGACAATTTGGCTACACCTTC. Protein product: CASNLPGQFGYTF.